The 18 T cell receptor beta chains presented below share a single source sample, sequenced in a study of blood T cell repertoires in COVID-19. Profiling relied on immunoSEQ multiplex PCR, and the TCRdb table lists in-frame clones only, not all of them. The sample includes roughly 350,000 clones, 85% of them seen just once. Sequencing was done on a sample of peripheral blood. These receptor sequences come from a woman aged 18-30 years with acute or convalescent COVID-19.

The chain recombines TRBV19 with TRBJ2-5, with D maybe TRBD2 (6 bases). Germline loops: CDR1 LNHDA, CDR2 SQIVND (reference sequence). Trimming removed 0 bases at V and 5 bases at J, with 16 bases between. The length of the CDR3 is 16 residues. CDR3 DNA: TGTGCCAGTAGTATAGAAGCTCACACGGGGGTGGAGACCCAGTACTTC. As protein: CASSIEAHTGVETQYF.

This chain links TRBV19 with TRBJ1-2, with unresolved D. V was pared by 4 bases and J by 8 bases, with 8 bases between. Germline assignment: CDR1 LNHDA and CDR2 SQIVND (reference sequence). The CDR3 contains 11 residues. CDR3 nucleotide sequence: TGTGCCAGTAGTAATTCGAGGGGCTACACCTTC. Protein sequence: CASSNSRGYTF.

This chain joins TRBV29-1 and TRBJ2-7, with a possible D match to TRBD1 (6 bases). Germline CDR1 and CDR2: SQVTM and ANQGSEA. There are 13 residues in the CDR3. V was trimmed by 5 bases and J by 1 base, leaving 12 bases between them. DNA for the CDR3: TGCAGCGTTTATGACAGGCAGTCCTACGAGCAGTACTTC. Translating it yields CSVYDRQSYEQYF.

The chain has TRBV15 and TRBJ1-1, with D unresolved. Germline-derived CDR1 and CDR2 are LNHNV and YYDKDF (reference sequence). This CDR3 has 13 residues. V was trimmed by 0 bases and J by 10 bases, leaving 12 bases between them. CDR3 sequence: CATSRESSSGAFF. DNA for the CDR3: TGTGCCACCAGCAGAGAATCCAGTTCGGGAGCTTTCTTT.

V usage is TRBV5-1 and J usage is TRBJ2-5; 7 bases match TRBD1. CDR3 length: 16 amino acids. V lost 0 bases to trimming and J lost 2 bases; unmatched junction nucleotides: 7. Germline lookup yields CDR1 SGHRS and CDR2 YFSETQ. CDR3 sequence (DNA): TGCGCCAGCAGCTTGGGAGGACAGGCCGGGCAAGAGACCCAGTACTTC. It yields the protein CASSLGGQAGQETQYF.

The V call is TRBV4-2, the J call TRBJ1-3, with 7 bases that match TRBD1. Germline assignment: CDR1 LGHNA and CDR2 YNFKEQ. V lost 4 bases and J lost 4; bases outside the gene matches: 7. This CDR3 is 15 amino acids long. Written as DNA, the CDR3 is TGTGCCAGCAGCCTTGAGACAGGGTCGGGAAACACCATATATTTT. It is translated as CASSLETGSGNTIYF.

The rearrangement joins TRBV6-5 to TRBJ2-5; no reliable D call. Trimming stripped 8 bases from V and 5 bases from J, with 12 bases between. Germline-derived CDR1 and CDR2 are MNHEY and SVGAGI. The CDR3 is 12 residues long. For the CDR3, the DNA is TGTGCCAGCCAAAGCCCTAGGGAGACCCAGTACTTC. It specifies CASQSPRETQYF.

The V call is TRBV7-9, the J call TRBJ1-2; 12 bases map to TRBD1. Germline V gene lookup returns CDR1 SEHNR and CDR2 FQNEAQ (reference sequence). The V and J ends lost 5 bases and 5 bases, in that order; junction bases with no gene match: 12. CDR3 length equals 17 residues. Written as DNA, the CDR3 is TGTGCCAGCAGCGGCCGGGACAGGGGGCCCAAATTGTATGGCTACACCTTC. Its translation is CASSGRDRGPKLYGYTF.

The gene calls are TRBV21-1 and TRBJ2-7; TRBD1, the table's D call, was not compared with the DNA. TRBV21-1 is designated a pseudogene. The CDR3 loop spans 15 amino acids. Written as DNA, the CDR3 is TGTGCCAGCAGCCCAGGCTGGGACAGAAACTACGAGCAGTACTTC. Protein sequence: CASSPGWDRNYEQYF.

The chain uses TRBV28 and TRBJ1-5, with D unclear. V lost 6 bases and J lost 0, with 9 bases in between. Per germline, CDR1 MDHEN and CDR2 SYDVKM. This CDR3 has 14 amino acids. The CDR3 loop reads CASSNTDSNQPQHF. As DNA, the CDR3 is TGTGCCAGCAGCAACACCGATAGCAATCAGCCCCAGCATTTT.

The genes are TRBV3-1 (or the pseudogene TRBV3-2) and TRBJ2-1; D unclear. This CDR3 is built from 15 residues. V was cut by 0 bases and J by 2 bases, with 8 bases left in between. Germline CDR1 reads LGHDT; CDR2 reads YNNKEL (reference sequence). CDR3 region: CASSQEAAPYNEQFF. In nucleotides, the CDR3 is TGTGCCAGCAGCCAAGAGGCTGCCCCCTACAATGAGCAGTTCTTC.

This clone appeared once. The chain is built from TRBV24-1 and TRBJ2-2; unclear D gene. The CDR3 totals 14 residues. Per the germline V gene, CDR1 is KGHDR and CDR2 is SFDVKD. With 0 bases removed from V and 6 bases from J, the gap between germline ends came to 7 bases. The CDR3 is CATSDLNEAGELFF. CDR3 nucleotides: TGTGCCACCAGTGATTTGAACGAGGCCGGGGAGCTGTTTTTT.

The rearrangement links TRBV6-1 to TRBJ2-7; 9 bases are a match to TRBD2. CDR1 and CDR2 from the germline V gene are MNHNS and SASEGT. The CDR3 sequence is 18 residues long. J gave up 1 base and V 4 bases, and 14 bases lay outside the gene matches. The CDR3 sequence is CASSGVQMPAGGSYEQYF. CDR3 sequence (DNA): TGTGCCAGCAGTGGGGTTCAGATGCCAGCGGGAGGATCCTACGAGCAGTACTTC.

The chain employs TRBV19 and TRBJ2-7, with a weak D call TRBD2 (6 bases). The CDR3 has 13 residues. Trimming shortened V by 7 bases and J by 0 bases, and 10 bases separated the two germline ends. Germline CDR1 and CDR2: LNHDA and SQIVND (reference sequence). The CDR3: CASTARGSYEQYF. CDR3 bases: TGTGCCAGTACGGCGCGGGGCTCCTACGAGCAGTACTTC.

This clone was counted once. The CDR3 reads CASSSVGGGYHNEQFF. The CDR3 DNA sequence: TGTGCCAGCAGCTCCGTGGGCGGGGGGTATCACAATGAGCAGTTCTTC. The rearrangement uses TRBV13 and TRBJ2-1; 8 bases agree with TRBD2. The CDR3 is 16 amino acids. CDR1 and CDR2 from the germline V gene are PRHDT and FYEKMQ (reference sequence). The J segment lost 5 bases and the V segment lost 4 bases, leaving 10 bases of the junction unmatched. Drawing the rest from reference TRBV13 and TRBJ2-1, the complete variable domain is AAGVIQSPRHLIKEKRETATLKCYPIPRHDTVYWYQQGPGQDPQFLISFYEKMQSDKGSIPDRFSAQQFSDYHSELNMSSLELGDSALYFCASSSVGGGYHNEQFFGPGTRLTVL.

This clone was counted at least ten times. CDR3 in amino acids: CASRGQTGNTIYF. The CDR3 DNA is TGTGCCAGCAGGGGACAGACTGGAAACACCATATATTTT. This chain links TRBV2 with TRBJ1-3, with TRBD1 matching 7 bases. Germline V lookup: CDR1 SNHLY, CDR2 FYNNEI. The V and J ends lost 6 bases and 2 bases, in that order; junction bases with no gene match: 1. The CDR3 has 13 residues.

The chain carries TRBV1 and TRBJ1-2; the D call of TRBD1 is as the table states it, not checked on the DNA. TRBV1 is recorded as a pseudogene. This CDR3 has 16 residues. CDR3 bases: TGCACCAGCAGCCACTCAATACCGACAGGGTATCATGGCTACACCTTC. Protein product: CTSSHSIPTGYHGYTF.

The chain employs TRBV3-1 (or the pseudogene TRBV3-2) and TRBJ2-5, with a weak D call TRBD2 (5 bases). V lost 1 base and J 5 bases, leaving 20 bases between the germline ends. Germline V gene lookup returns CDR1 LGHDT and CDR2 YNNKEL (reference sequence). The CDR3 spans 17 residues. DNA for the CDR3: TGTGCCAGCAGCCAAGCCACCCCGGGGAGCTTGGCGGAGACCCAGTACTTC. Protein: CASSQATPGSLAETQYF.